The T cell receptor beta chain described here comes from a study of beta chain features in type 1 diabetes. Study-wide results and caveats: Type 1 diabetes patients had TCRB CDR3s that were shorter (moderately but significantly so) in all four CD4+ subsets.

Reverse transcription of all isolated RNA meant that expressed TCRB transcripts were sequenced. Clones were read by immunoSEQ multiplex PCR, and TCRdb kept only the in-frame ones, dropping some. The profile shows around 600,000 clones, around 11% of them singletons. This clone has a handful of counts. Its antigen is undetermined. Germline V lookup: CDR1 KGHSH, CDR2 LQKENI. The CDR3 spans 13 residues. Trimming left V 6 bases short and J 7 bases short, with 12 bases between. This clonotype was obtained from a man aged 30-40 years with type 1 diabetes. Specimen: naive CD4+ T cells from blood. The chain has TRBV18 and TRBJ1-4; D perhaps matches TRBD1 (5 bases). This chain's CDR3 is CASSSRDGEKLFF. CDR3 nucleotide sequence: TGTGCCAGCTCCAGCAGGGATGGTGAAAAACTGTTTTTT.